These T cell receptor beta chains were read from a single sample in a study of cytomegalovirus exposure and HLA in healthy donors. Only in-frame clones appear in the TCRdb table, and some are missing; sequencing was by immunoSEQ multiplex PCR. Counted here are about 120,000 clones, roughly 18% occurring once; the ten biggest clones make up approximately 2.9%. Sequencing was carried out using PBMCs. Receptor source: a female donor in good health and CMV-seropositive. CDR3s include the opening cysteine and the closing phenylalanine or tryptophan. Each record gives: clone size, J gene, V gene, D gene, CDR3 protein, CDR3 DNA. The D gene is left open where the match is weak. Expanded clones are given a class, and other clones once, few, many or no size at all.

abundance: -; j_gene: TRBJ2-2; v_gene: TRBV18; d_gene: TRBD1; CDR3aa: CASSPQGQGPHTGELFF; CDR3nt: TGTGCCAGCTCACCACAGGGACAGGGTCCCCACACCGGGGAGCTGTTTTTT
abundance: -; j_gene: TRBJ2-1; v_gene: TRBV7-9; d_gene: -; CDR3aa: CASSLSGEQFF; CDR3nt: TGTGCCAGCAGCTTATCGGGTGAGCAGTTCTTC
abundance: -; j_gene: TRBJ1-2; v_gene: TRBV29-1; d_gene: TRBD1; CDR3aa: CSVGTDPFYGYTF; CDR3nt: TGCAGCGTGGGGACAGACCCATTCTATGGCTACACCTTC
abundance: -; j_gene: TRBJ1-6; v_gene: TRBV27; d_gene: TRBD1; CDR3aa: CASSWDRGPSPLHF; CDR3nt: TGTGCCAGCAGTTGGGACAGGGGGCCTTCACCCCTCCACTTT
abundance: -; j_gene: TRBJ2-1; v_gene: TRBV4-3; d_gene: -; CDR3aa: CASSQDRRAFEQFF; CDR3nt: TGCGCCAGCAGCCAAGATCGCAGGGCATTTGAGCAGTTCTTC
abundance: few; j_gene: TRBJ1-2; v_gene: TRBV5-1; d_gene: -; CDR3aa: CASSMDGGDGGYTF; CDR3nt: TGCGCCAGCAGCATGGACGGGGGGGACGGGGGCTACACCTTC
abundance: few; j_gene: TRBJ1-1; v_gene: TRBV5-3; d_gene: TRBD1; CDR3aa: CARSIGTGAFF; CDR3nt: TGTGCCAGAAGCATAGGGACAGGGGCTTTCTTT
abundance: -; j_gene: TRBJ1-2; v_gene: TRBV5-1; d_gene: -; CDR3aa: CASSLDSRTQIYGYTF; CDR3nt: TGCGCCAGCAGCTTGGACTCCCGGACACAAATCTATGGCTACACCTTC
abundance: few; j_gene: TRBJ2-2; v_gene: TRBV5-1; d_gene: -; CDR3aa: CASSLVEPGELFF; CDR3nt: TGCGCCAGCAGCCTGGTAGAGCCCGGGGAGCTGTTTTTT
abundance: -; j_gene: TRBJ2-5; v_gene: TRBV5-1; d_gene: TRBD2; CDR3aa: CASSLDSGGQETQYF; CDR3nt: TGCGCCAGCAGCTTGGATAGCGGGGGACAAGAGACCCAGTACTTC
abundance: -; j_gene: TRBJ2-7; v_gene: TRBV5-1; d_gene: -; CDR3aa: CASSFDRTPYEQYF; CDR3nt: TGCGCCAGCAGCTTCGACAGAACTCCCTACGAGCAGTACTTC
abundance: -; j_gene: TRBJ1-6; v_gene: TRBV28; d_gene: -; CDR3aa: CASTVGQLNSPLHF; CDR3nt: TGTGCCAGCACCGTTGGACAGCTGAATTCACCCCTCCACTTT
abundance: -; j_gene: TRBJ2-7; v_gene: TRBV27; d_gene: TRBD1; CDR3aa: CASSFVGGGYEQYF; CDR3nt: TGTGCCAGCAGTTTTGTAGGGGGCGGCTACGAGCAGTACTTC
abundance: many; j_gene: TRBJ2-5; v_gene: TRBV6-9; d_gene: TRBD2; CDR3aa: CASSCRLADGETQYF; CDR3nt: TGTGCCAGCAGTTGCCGGCTAGCGGATGGAGAGACCCAGTACTTC
abundance: -; j_gene: TRBJ2-7; v_gene: TRBV28; d_gene: TRBD1; CDR3aa: CASRPGQVISHEQYF; CDR3nt: TGTGCCAGCAGACCCGGACAGGTCATATCGCACGAGCAGTACTTC
abundance: -; j_gene: TRBJ1-2; v_gene: TRBV4-1; d_gene: TRBD1; CDR3aa: CASSQIQGAIGYGYTF; CDR3nt: TGCGCCAGCAGCCAGATACAGGGGGCTATCGGCTATGGCTACACCTTC